This T cell receptor (beta chain) was recorded in a study of shared clonotypes between healthy human individuals (dated by TCRdb to about 2020). In the study overall: The cohort included a few men and a couple of women between 18 and 49 years of age. For each donor, three plates each were used for CD4 naive and CD4 memory, two plates were used for CD8 naive, and one plate was used for CD8 memory. To estimate repertoire size and how much clonotypes are shared between individuals, the study performed deep sequencing of blood TCR repertoires from five healthy adults. To increase sequencing depth and limit assay-specific biases, TCR repertoire library preparation and sequencing were carried out by different laboratories using diverse techniques. Per donor, leukapheresis produced somewhere between about 0.8 and 9.5 billion PBMCs.

In this sample, this clone turned up once. Its target antigen remains unknown. Within one base of it there is no much larger clone, and no base qualities were kept. Overall results and qualifications from the work: Higher generation probabilities were observed for clonotypes shared by all four sorted-subset donors than for non-shared clonotypes. Naive subsets generally had larger estimated clonotype richness than memory subsets did. Sampling was limited to blood, and TCR repertoires in tissue likely differ from TCR repertoires in blood. The genetic and exposure-history diversity represented was limited by the small number of donors. Based on pairwise subsampling, the degree of clonotype sharing among donors was expected to be affected by sequencing depth. Even with the large sequencing depth, rarefaction of the sorted-subset datasets indicated that sequencing was incomplete. About 5% of naive CD4, around 4% of naive CD8, 2% to 2.5% of memory CD4, and about 0.4% of memory CD8 clonotypes were shared across several donors.

Healthy HIV-negative adults with no recently reported acute infections or vaccinations were included as donors. Only Caucasian adults living in Nashville, Tennessee, USA were represented among the donors. Magnetic negative selection was used to enrich CD4+ T cells, after which naive cells were positively selected on CD45RA and the negative fraction became the memory subset. Blood was obtained by leukapheresis, after which PBMCs were separated by Ficoll-Histopaque density gradient centrifugation and cryopreserved in liquid nitrogen vapor phase. Analytical flow cytometry was used to check the purity and quantity of each magnetically sorted T cell population. From each sorted fraction, genomic DNA was isolated and quantified by UV absorbance on a Nanodrop 2000c. Using the deep immunoSEQ assay, multiplex PCR amplified TCR CDR3 regions from genomic DNA. For each cell subset, the extracted genomic DNA was distributed evenly across all wells of several immunoSEQ 96-well plates, and each plate served as one replicate. For sorted subsets, 200 ng of genomic DNA, equivalent to 30,000 or so T cell genomes, went into each replicate PCR. Purified libraries were quantified with a Qubit 3.0 fluorometer, sized on a Bioanalyzer 2100, and re-quantified with the KAPA Library Quantification kit. Each immunoSEQ 96-well plate was sequenced on its own single-read 150-cycle Illumina NextSeq 550 flow cell. The paper's processing steps were these. Because the immunoSEQ output included only junctional sequences and no quality scores, the filtering could not be the same as the filtering used for full-length reads. To assign V/J genes and CDR3, sequences were annotated using PyIR, a Python wrapper for IgBLAST v1.9, with IMGT germline references. Any read was removed if the V/J assignment was weak (E-value above 1e-6), the CDR3 was missing, or the read contained stop codons, out-of-frame junctions, or ambiguous translated residues. A V3J clonotype was defined by an identical inferred V gene, J gene, and CDR3 amino acid sequence. To compute the percentage overlap between repertoires, the number of shared unique clonotypes was divided by the size of the smaller repertoire. Richness of each repertoire was evaluated using RTK rarefaction, the Chao1 estimator, and Recon v2.1 estimates of unobserved clonotypes. OLGA was used to compute generation probabilities for all TCRbeta clonotypes that the gDNA method yielded from several donors. Sourced from immuneACCESS, this table was stored by TCRdb with only in-frame sequences that have V and J called. A share of the clones is absent; for the studies checked, an unresolved V gene accounts for under half, and the remainder has no known explanation. V and J calls and clone size are given by that table; D and trimming were obtained from the DNA. In this sample the table shows approximately 350,000 clones, roughly 70% of which occur a single time. 10% of the sample is in the top ten clones.

CDR3 length: 14 amino acids, cysteine to phenylalanine. Kept here is only the CDR3 DNA, which spans 42 bases and is read in frame from base 1. CDR1 SEHNR and CDR2 FQNEAQ are derived from the germline V gene (reference sequence). V lost 1 base and J lost 0 bases; the stretch between them is 6 bases long. The receptor chain draws on TRBV7-9 and TRBJ2-5; too little of a D gene remains to name it. The receptor was isolated from a man aged 25 to 45 in good health. Sequenced sample: memory CD4+ T cells sorted from blood. The sample's cell subset or site, from its label and the paper: CD45RA-negative fraction. The DNA sequence is as follows: TGTGCCAGCAGCTTAGGACCGTACCAAGAGACCCAGTACTTC. Translated, this is CASSLGPYQETQYF.